Below are 14 T cell receptor beta chains sequenced from a single sample in a study of shared clonotypes between healthy human individuals. Some clones are missing from TCRdb's copy, which holds only in-frame ones; the method was immunoSEQ multiplex PCR. Here the sample spans approximately 1,000,000 clones, around three quarters being singletons. The sequenced sample was memory CD4+ T cells from PBMCs. Subset denoted: CD45RA-negative fraction. The receptors stem from a man aged 18 to 30 in good health. Some clones in this sample may be carry-over from other donors' samples.

This chain uses TRBV7-3 with TRBJ1-2; possible D gene TRBD1, 6 bases. Germline loops: CDR1 SGHTA, CDR2 FQGTGA. This CDR3 is built from 15 residues. The ends were cut back, 1 base at V and 4 bases at J, with 13 bases in the middle. Here the CDR3 DNA reads TGTGCCAGCAGCTTAAGGTTCGGGGGCGTCTATGGCTACACCTTC. It encodes CASSLRFGGVYGYTF.

A few counts support this clone. The chain couples TRBV5-8 to TRBJ2-3; D is undetermined. This CDR3 has 11 amino acids. CDR1 and CDR2 from the germline V gene are SGHTS and YDEGEE. Trimming pared 4 bases from V and 10 bases from J, leaving 10 bases between. The CDR3 bases are TGTGCCAGCAGCCGTGAGTCGGCGCAGTATTTT. It is translated as CASSRESAQYF.

The genes are TRBV30 and TRBJ1-1, with D uncertain. CDR1 GTSNPN and CDR2 SVGIG come from the germline V gene (reference sequence). V was trimmed by 5 bases and J by 2 bases, leaving 9 bases between them. CDR3 length equals 12 residues. The CDR3 protein is CAWAPSNTEAFF. In DNA form, the CDR3 reads TGTGCCTGGGCCCCGAGCAACACTGAAGCTTTCTTT.

The J gene is TRBJ2-2, the V gene TRBV6-1; weak D call: TRBD2 (6 bases). CDR1 is MNHNS, CDR2 SASEGT, per germline. With 2 bases removed from V and 4 bases from J, the gap between germline ends came to 8 bases. This CDR3 is 14 amino acids long. The CDR3 here is CASSEWRGTGELFF. The CDR3 DNA reads as TGTGCCAGCAGTGAATGGCGGGGCACCGGGGAGCTGTTTTTT.

This clone was observed a handful of times. The chain employs TRBV7-9 and TRBJ1-1; the D is unclear. Germline CDR1 is SEHNR and CDR2 is FQNEAQ (reference sequence). CDR3 length: 15 amino acids. With 1 base removed from V and 1 base from J, the gap between germline ends came to 10 bases. CDR3 amino acids: CASSLVGGRNTEAFF. The DNA of the CDR3 is TGTGCCAGCAGCTTAGTTGGAGGGCGGAACACTGAAGCTTTCTTT.

The chain employs TRBV11-2 and TRBJ2-7, with D perhaps TRBD2 (6 bases). The germline CDR1 and CDR2 sequences are SGHAT and FQNNGV. The CDR3 has 14 residues. Trimming cost V 2 bases and J 6 bases, with 14 bases left between them. CDR3 protein: CASSLRMDSGEQYF. DNA for the CDR3: TGTGCCAGCAGCTTAAGGATGGATAGCGGCGAGCAGTACTTC.

This clone is a singleton in its sample. The rearrangement links TRBV5-1 to TRBJ1-4, with D tentatively TRBD1 (6 bases). Germline V gene data show CDR1 as SGHRS and CDR2 as YFSETQ. This CDR3 comprises 14 residues. V shed 4 bases and J shed 6 bases, with 13 bases lying between them. The CDR3 coding sequence is TGCGCCAGCAGCCGACCGAACAGGGATGAAAAACTGTTTTTT. Translating it yields CASSRPNRDEKLFF.

The chain uses TRBV25-1 and TRBJ2-3; 8 nucleotides agree with TRBD2. Trimming cost V 6 bases and J 5 bases; bases outside gene matches: 7. CDR3 length equals 14 residues. Germline CDR1 and CDR2: MGHDK and SYGVNS. The CDR3 sequence is CASSPRLAGDTQYF. As DNA, the CDR3 is TGTGCCAGCAGCCCCCGTCTAGCGGGAGATACGCAGTATTTT.

The chain employs TRBV29-1 and TRBJ1-2; D ambiguous. Per the germline V gene, CDR1 is SQVTM and CDR2 is ANQGSEA. The CDR3 extends over 15 amino acids. V was trimmed by 0 bases and J by 1 base, leaving 12 bases between them. As DNA, the CDR3 is TGCAGCGTTGAAGACCCCCTACGGCGTAACTATGGCTACACCTTC. Protein product: CSVEDPLRRNYGYTF.

CDR3 sequence reads: CASRGGCLAPPTQFF. The CDR3, as DNA: TGCGCCAGCAGGGGGGGGTGTCTAGCGCCCCCCACGCAGTTCTTC. This chain connects TRBV10-1 to TRBJ2-1; 7 positions agree with TRBD2. Germline CDR1 WNHNN, CDR2 SYGVQD (reference sequence). The CDR3 is 15 residues long. The V segment lost 6 bases and the J segment 12 bases; nucleotides outside the gene matches: 17.

This clone was detected once. CDR3 protein: CASSQKTGSGGYTF. The CDR3 bases are TGCGCCAGCAGCCAAAAAACAGGGTCAGGTGGCTACACCTTC. The rearrangement uses TRBV5-1 and TRBJ1-2, with D maybe TRBD1 (6 bases). The CDR3 has 14 residues. Germline assignment: CDR1 SGHRS and CDR2 YFSETQ. Deletions cut 4 bases from V and 7 bases from J, with 17 bases between.

The rearrangement joins TRBV2 to TRBJ1-2, with 12 bases identical to TRBD1. The CDR3 is made up of 17 amino acids. V lost 4 bases, J lost 5 bases, and 11 bases stayed unmatched. Germline V gene lookup returns CDR1 SNHLY and CDR2 FYNNEI. CDR3 amino acids: CASSAPGTGGADYGYTF. The CDR3 nucleotides are TGTGCCAGCAGTGCCCCCGGGACAGGGGGCGCGGATTATGGCTACACCTTC.

The genes are TRBV5-5 and TRBJ2-7; 7 nucleotides match TRBD2. The CDR3 length is 14 residues. The junction had 10 bases not matched to a gene; V was cut back by 4 bases and J by 6 bases. Germline V gene data show CDR1 as SGHKS and CDR2 as YYEKEE (reference sequence). CDR3 region: CASSTSGTHIEQYF. CDR3 sequence (DNA): TGTGCCAGCAGCACAAGCGGGACCCATATCGAGCAGTACTTC.

On this clone: Other DNA sequences in the sample encode the same CDR3. The V and J genes are TRBV30 and TRBJ1-2, with 10 bases that match TRBD1. This CDR3 is built from 13 residues. J was trimmed by 2 bases and V by 3 bases; bases with no gene match: 0. Germline-derived CDR1 and CDR2 are GTSNPN and SVGIG (reference sequence). The CDR3 loop reads CAWRDRGNYGYTF. For the CDR3, the DNA is TGTGCCTGGAGGGACAGGGGGAACTATGGCTACACCTTC.